The 20 T cell receptor beta chains in this list originate from one sample, sequenced in a study of CD8 T cells in Susac syndrome. RNA was extracted with the RNeasy kit, and a quantity of about 0.5 to 1 ug was reverse transcribed using random hexamers. In TCRdb, the immunoSEQ multiplex PCR reads were re-called with MiXCR into one record per CDR3 protein. The sample records roughly 28,000 distinct CDR3 sequences, 94% being singletons. Input material: CD8+ T cells from PBMCs. These TCRs come from a human donor in good health.

The CDR3, as DNA: TGCGCCAGCAGCCTTCGGACAGGCTCAACCTACGAGCAGTACTTC. Residues: CASSLRTGSTYEQYF. The chain employs TRBV4-3 and TRBJ2-7; 7 bases fit TRBD1. V lost 4 bases to trimming and J lost 2 bases; unmatched junction nucleotides: 8. The CDR3 is 15 residues long. Germline CDR1 and CDR2: LGHNA and YSLEER.

The J gene is TRBJ1-2, the V gene TRBV6-2 or TRBV6-3; D is perhaps TRBD1 (5 bases). Germline V gene data show CDR1 as MNHEY and CDR2 as SVGEGT. The CDR3 length is 15 residues. V was clipped by 4 bases and J by 5 bases, with 17 bases between them. CDR3 in amino acids: CASSFLSGPSYGYTF. The CDR3 region has the DNA TGTGCCAGCAGTTTCTTATCGGGACCGAGTTATGGCTACACCTTC.

The CDR3, as DNA: TGTGCCAGCTCACCACGGGGACAGGGGGGCCCTACAGAGCCCCAGCATTTT. Protein sequence: CASSPRGQGGPTEPQHF. The V and J genes are TRBV18 and TRBJ1-5; 11 bases agree with TRBD1. The CDR3 length is 17 residues. V was pared by 1 base and J by 8 bases, with 10 bases of the junction left unmatched. Germline CDR1 reads KGHSH; CDR2 reads LQKENI.

The chain has TRBV2 and TRBJ2-1; 14 nucleotides match TRBD2. With V trimmed by 6 bases and J by 5 bases, 9 bases remained unmatched. CDR3 length: 17 amino acids. The germline gives CDR1 SNHLY, CDR2 FYNNEI. CDR3 DNA: TGTGCCAGCAGATCGGGACTAGCGGGGGCCTTTAACAATGAGCAGTTCTTC. Encoded protein: CASRSGLAGAFNNEQFF.

The chain has TRBV5-1 and TRBJ2-6, with a weak D call TRBD2 (6 bases). Trimming took 4 bases from V and 1 from J, leaving 15 bases between them. The CDR3 is made up of 17 amino acids. Per germline, CDR1 SGHRS and CDR2 YFSETQ. The chain's CDR3 is CASSPGGTLSGANVLTF. The DNA of the CDR3 is TGCGCCAGCAGCCCTGGCGGGACTTTATCTGGGGCCAACGTCCTGACTTTC.

This rearrangement joins TRBV29-1 to TRBJ2-1; TRBD1 matches 11 bases. Germline-derived CDR1 and CDR2 are SQVTM and ANQGSEA. The trim removed 6 bases at V and 4 bases at J, leaving 8 bases unmatched. CDR3 size: 15 residues. CDR3 sequence (DNA): TGCAGCGTCTCGGTCGGACAGGGGGCTTACAATGAGCAGTTCTTC. Translated, it gives CSVSVGQGAYNEQFF.

The chain joins TRBV12-3 or TRBV12-4 to TRBJ2-5; D not resolved. The CDR3 covers 17 residues. Trimming stripped 1 base from V and 2 bases from J, with 17 bases between. The CDR3 nucleotides are TGTGCCAGCAGTTTAGGGGCAGGCCGCGGAAGGCAAGAGACCCAGTACTTC. Encoded protein: CASSLGAGRGRQETQYF.

The chain employs TRBV5-1 and TRBJ1-1, with TRBD1 matching 9 bases. Unmatched junction bases numbered 2, after V lost 1 base and J lost 7 bases. The CDR3 consists of 13 residues. Germline CDR1 SGHRS, CDR2 YFSETQ. This chain's CDR3 is CASSLWGQGEAFF. The DNA for the CDR3 is TGCGCCAGCAGCTTGTGGGGACAGGGTGAAGCTTTCTTT.

The gene calls are TRBV5-1 and TRBJ2-7, with 9 bases fitting TRBD1. Germline assignment: CDR1 SGHRS and CDR2 YFSETQ. The CDR3 covers 16 residues. V was clipped by 4 bases and J by 4 bases; unmatched bases: 12. The CDR3 loop reads CASSANRDRVSYEQYF. The CDR3 DNA reads as TGCGCCAGCAGCGCCAACCGGGACAGGGTGTCATACGAGCAGTACTTC.

A note on this clonotype: The junction departs from the called germline gene at one end, perhaps through a read error. J is TRBJ1-3 and V is TRBV2, with a possible D match to TRBD1 (5 bases). This CDR3 has 14 amino acids. The germline V gene encodes CDR1 SNHLY and CDR2 FYNNEI. The CDR3 coding sequence is TGTGCCAGCACCTTGGACAAGCGTTGGAACACCGTATATTTT. This codes for CASTLDKRWNTVYF.

The chain has TRBV13 and TRBJ2-3, with D uncertain. The CDR3 is 15 residues long. Germline CDR1 PRHDT, CDR2 FYEKMQ (reference sequence). V shed 5 bases and J shed 2 bases, with 14 bases lying between them. The CDR3: CASSARARPTDTQYF. For the CDR3, the DNA is TGTGCCAGCAGCGCCCGAGCGCGGCCCACAGATACGCAGTATTTT. Full variable domain (outside the CDR3, taken from reference TRBV13 and TRBJ2-3): AAGVIQSPRHLIKEKRETATLKCYPIPRHDTVYWYQQGPGQDPQFLISFYEKMQSDKGSIPDRFSAQQFSDYHSELNMSSLELGDSALYFCASSARARPTDTQYFGPGTRLTVL.

The chain couples TRBV10-1 to TRBJ1-5; no firm D call. The germline V gene has CDR1 WNHNN and CDR2 SYGVQD (reference sequence). V lost 2 bases and J lost 8, with 4 bases in between. The CDR3 spans 11 residues. The CDR3 DNA sequence: TGCGCCAGCAGTGAGGAGGAGCCCCAGCATTTT. This sequence encodes CASSEEEPQHF.

The chain recombines TRBV20-1 with TRBJ2-5, with D uncertain. The CDR3 covers 15 residues. Trimming took 3 bases from V and 1 from J, leaving 15 bases between them. Germline CDR1 and CDR2: DFQATT and SNEGSKA (reference sequence). CDR3 nucleotide sequence: TGCAGTGCTAGGGACGTATCAACGCCCCAAGAGACCCAGTACTTC. This codes for CSARDVSTPQETQYF.

The chain uses TRBV14 and TRBJ2-2; D gene ambiguous. V lost 6 bases to trimming and J lost 0 bases, with 8 bases between them. There are 14 residues in the CDR3. The germline V gene has CDR1 SGHDN and CDR2 FVKESK. CDR3 in amino acids: CASSRTTNTGELFF. DNA of the CDR3: TGTGCCAGCAGTCGTACTACGAACACCGGGGAGCTGTTTTTT.

The chain combines TRBV5-1 with TRBJ2-2, with D possibly TRBD1 on 5 matching bases. Germline V lookup: CDR1 SGHRS, CDR2 YFSETQ. V was trimmed by 3 bases and J by 0 bases, leaving 12 bases between them. The CDR3 runs 16 residues. Written as DNA, the CDR3 is TGCGCCAGCAGCTCCTACAGGATCCCGAACACCGGGGAGCTGTTTTTT. Translated, it gives CASSSYRIPNTGELFF.

The chain is built from TRBV13 and TRBJ1-1; possible D gene TRBD1, 5 bases. V was trimmed by 5 bases and J by 1 base, leaving 8 bases between them. The germline CDR1 and CDR2 sequences are PRHDT and FYEKMQ (reference sequence). The CDR3 has 13 amino acids. CDR3 sequence (DNA): TGTGCCAGCAGCGCGCAGGGGAACACTGAAGCTTTCTTT. This gives the protein CASSAQGNTEAFF.

The rearrangement links TRBV3-1 to TRBJ2-5; D may be TRBD1 (7 bases). This CDR3 contains 16 residues. V was pared by 0 bases and J by 4 bases, with 15 bases between. Germline V gene lookup returns CDR1 LGHDT and CDR2 YNNKEL (reference sequence). CDR3 coding DNA: TGTGCCAGCAGCCAAGATACAGGGGACTTTTTAGAGACCCAGTACTTC. Protein sequence: CASSQDTGDFLETQYF.

As DNA, the CDR3 is TGTGCCAGCAGCTTAGAACTACATACGCAGTATTTT. Protein product: CASSLELHTQYF. The J gene is TRBJ2-3, the V gene TRBV7-2; no clear D gene. V was trimmed by 1 base and J by 7 bases, leaving 6 bases between them. Germline values: CDR1 SGHTA, CDR2 FQGNSA. The length of the CDR3 is 12 residues.

The V call is TRBV6-5, the J call TRBJ2-2; D possibly matches TRBD1 or TRBD2 (5 bases each). Trimming removed 2 bases at V and 4 bases at J, with 5 bases between. This CDR3 is built from 13 residues. Per the germline V gene, CDR1 is MNHEY and CDR2 is SVGAGI. CDR3: CASSYGGTGELFF. In nucleotides, the CDR3 is TGTGCCAGCAGTTACGGGGGCACCGGGGAGCTGTTTTTT.

J is TRBJ2-1 and V is TRBV7-9, with D hard to call. Trimming pared 5 bases from V and 1 base from J, leaving 12 bases between. CDR3 length: 15 residues. Germline assignment: CDR1 SEHNR and CDR2 FQNEAQ (reference sequence). CDR3 residues: CASSTNFGSYNEQFF. CDR3 bases: TGTGCCAGCAGCACCAATTTCGGATCCTACAATGAGCAGTTCTTC.